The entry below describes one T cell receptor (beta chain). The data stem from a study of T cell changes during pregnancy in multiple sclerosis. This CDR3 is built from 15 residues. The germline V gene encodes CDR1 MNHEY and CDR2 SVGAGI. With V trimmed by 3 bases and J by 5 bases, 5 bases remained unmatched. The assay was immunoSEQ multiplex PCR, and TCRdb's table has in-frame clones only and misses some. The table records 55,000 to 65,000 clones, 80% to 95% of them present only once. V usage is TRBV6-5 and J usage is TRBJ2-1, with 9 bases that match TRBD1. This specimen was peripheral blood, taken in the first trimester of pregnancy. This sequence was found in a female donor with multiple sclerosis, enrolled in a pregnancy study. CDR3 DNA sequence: TGTGCCAGCAGTTATGAGGGACAGGGAGACAATGAGCAGTTCTTC. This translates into CASSYEGQGDNEQFF.